The rows below give T cell receptor beta chains drawn from one sample of a study of blood T cell repertoires in COVID-19. TCRdb's table, derived via immunoSEQ multiplex PCR, lists solely in-frame clones and lacks some. The sample consists of around 140,000 clones, 84% of them appearing once. Sequencing was carried out using PBMCs or T cells enriched from blood (not recorded which). The receptors originated from a man aged 45-60 years in a cohort exposed to, infected with or recovered from COVID-19 (not recorded which). The conserved cysteine and the conserved F or W are not part of the CDR3 here.

V: TRBV4-3
J: TRBJ1-2
CDR3: ASSQEEGARWYGYT

V: TRBV30
J: TRBJ1-2
CDR3: AWEPSGTAYGYT

V: TRBV28
J: TRBJ1-1
CDR3: ASSLWGTMNTEAF

V: TRBV28
J: TRBJ2-7
CDR3: ASRHRATSTEQY

V: TRBV25-1
J: TRBJ1-3
CDR3: ASSEYPGMGNTIY

V: TRBV7-2
J: TRBJ1-1
CDR3: ASSLGERGERNTEAF

V: TRBV2
J: TRBJ2-3
CDR3: ASSLETFTDTQY

V: TRBV6-5
J: TRBJ2-5
CDR3: ASSASGYQETQY

V: TRBV11-2
J: TRBJ1-3
CDR3: ASSSLEGIAANTIY

V: TRBV13
J: TRBJ1-1
CDR3: ASSYETGGGTEAF

V: TRBV3-1/TRBV3-2
J: TRBJ1-1
CDR3: ASTLRGGTEAF

V: TRBV7-9
J: TRBJ2-2
CDR3: ASSSDTGELF

V: TRBV5-4
J: TRBJ1-2
CDR3: ASSPQYT

V: TRBV5-6
J: TRBJ2-1
CDR3: ASSLPGGIEQF

V: TRBV28
J: TRBJ1-2
CDR3: ASSPLLAAPYGYT

V: TRBV27
J: TRBJ1-2
CDR3: ASSPSAQYGYT

V: TRBV5-1
J: TRBJ2-3
CDR3: ASSLVPSGTDTQY

V: TRBV11-2
J: TRBJ1-2
CDR3: ASSLVGGYIGGYT

V: TRBV3-1/TRBV3-2
J: TRBJ1-2
CDR3: ASSQGISGGYGYT

V: TRBV3-1/TRBV3-2
J: TRBJ2-7
CDR3: ASSQGRTGAYEQY

V: TRBV9
J: TRBJ1-2
CDR3: ASRGDSTSYT

V: TRBV5-1
J: TRBJ1-1
CDR3: ASSSSDRQHTEAF

V: TRBV4-1
J: TRBJ1-1
CDR3: VSSQSPEGSTEAF

V: TRBV5-1
J: TRBJ2-7
CDR3: ASSPTAGISEQY

V: TRBV7-6
J: TRBJ2-2
CDR3: ASSQLGTSGGTGELF

V: TRBV5-1
J: TRBJ2-7
CDR3: ASSAGQKTYEQY

V: TRBV6-2/TRBV6-3
J: TRBJ1-2
CDR3: ASSYSALEDYT

V: TRBV6-5
J: TRBJ1-6
CDR3: ASSRYGGNSPLH

V: TRBV19
J: TRBJ2-2
CDR3: ASNPLAGVGELF

V: TRBV7-6
J: TRBJ2-7
CDR3: ASSFSPGGYEQY

V: TRBV7-9
J: TRBJ2-2
CDR3: ASSLVSGVGELF

V: TRBV28
J: TRBJ2-7
CDR3: ASSSGSYEQY

V: TRBV2
J: TRBJ1-2
CDR3: ASSEDRRRYT

V: TRBV7-9
J: TRBJ2-3
CDR3: ASSSAGQGSLDTQY

V: TRBV6-6
J: TRBJ1-2
CDR3: ASSKQGASPYGYT

V: TRBV24-1
J: TRBJ1-5
CDR3: ATSASGGQPQH

V: TRBV2
J: TRBJ1-2
CDR3: ASSDRGSNYGYT

V: TRBV5-1
J: TRBJ1-2
CDR3: ASSIRSDGYT

V: TRBV3-1/TRBV3-2
J: TRBJ2-7
CDR3: ASSPRSGTSSEQY

V: TRBV6-1
J: TRBJ2-2
CDR3: ASSETSNTGELF

V: TRBV19
J: TRBJ2-7
CDR3: ASSISGSSEQY

V: TRBV18
J: TRBJ2-1
CDR3: ASSPPATGNEQF

V: TRBV19
J: TRBJ1-1
CDR3: ASRWDRGTEAF

V: TRBV5-3
J: TRBJ1-1
CDR3: ARGGGLDTEAF

V: TRBV3-1/TRBV3-2
J: TRBJ1-2
CDR3: ASSQRQGGGYT

V: TRBV12-3/TRBV12-4
J: TRBJ2-1
CDR3: ASRVPDNEQF